This T cell receptor beta chain was retrieved from a study of T cells after yellow fever vaccination. Broader study findings: Reappearance after the booster was observed for most primary-vaccination clones (about 96% CD4, about 91% CD8).

TCRdb processed the 5' RACE reads anew with MiXCR; each CDR3 protein has one entry. The top ten hold just under 25% of the sample, which has 250,000 to 400,000 distinct CDR3 sequences, about 4% seen once. The sample holds many counts of this clonotype. Its antigen is unidentified. CDR1 is DFQATT and CDR2 is SNEGSKA in the germline V gene (reference sequence). Trimming cost V 6 bases and J 3 bases, with 10 bases left between them. This CDR3 has 12 residues. This specimen was PBMCs, taken 5 days after the yellow fever booster vaccination. The TCR sequence derives from a young man who received the YFV17D yellow fever vaccine. V gene TRBV20-1 combines with J gene TRBJ2-3; no firm D call. The CDR3 spells CSALTRTDTQYF. For the CDR3, the DNA is TGCAGTGCCCTTACCCGGACAGATACGCAGTATTTT.